One sample yielded the 27 T cell receptor beta chains listed below, sequenced in a study of molecular identifiers for immune sequencing clone quantification. TCRdb redid the calling of the PCR reads with MiXCR, one entry per CDR3 protein. The sample holds about 510,000 distinct CDR3 sequences, around 23% seen once. The sequencing input was naive CD8+ T cells from blood, with Jurkat cell RNA spiked in. Described subset: FACS-sorted CD8+CD4-CCR7+CD45RA+ naive T cells. Receptors originate from a human donor in good health. Some libraries in this study had Jurkat cell RNA spiked in.

The rearrangement joins TRBV7-9 to TRBJ2-5; 9 nucleotides match TRBD1. The junction had 4 bases not matched to a gene; V was cut back by 5 bases and J by 3 bases. This CDR3 is built from 14 residues. In germline, CDR1 is SEHNR, CDR2 FQNEAQ (reference sequence). CDR3 nucleotides: TGTGCCAGCAGCCGGACAGGGGTGGAAGAGACCCAGTACTTC. This codes for CASSRTGVEETQYF.

The V and J genes are TRBV5-1 and TRBJ1-1; D is possibly TRBD1 (6 bases). The CDR3 runs to 15 residues. CDR1 is SGHRS, CDR2 YFSETQ, per germline. The germline V and J ends were trimmed by 4 bases and 3 bases, with 16 bases remaining between them. The DNA of the CDR3 is TGCGCCAGCAGCGGATCAGCTGCAGGGGACACTGAAGCTTTCTTT. Its protein product is CASSGSAAGDTEAFF.

The chain combines TRBV30 with TRBJ2-7; the match to TRBD1 covers 8 bases. This CDR3 contains 15 residues. The junction had 12 bases not matched to a gene; V was cut back by 4 bases and J by 4 bases. Germline V CDR1 and CDR2: GTSNPN, SVGIG (reference sequence). CDR3 bases: TGTGCCTGGATGCCGGCGACAGGGGTGCTATACGAGCAGTACTTC. Translated: CAWMPATGVLYEQYF.

The chain uses TRBV20-1 and TRBJ2-2; perhaps D is TRBD1 or TRBD2 (5 bases each). The CDR3 has 16 residues. Germline CDR1 DFQATT, CDR2 SNEGSKA (reference sequence). The CDR3 DNA follows: TGCAGCGTCCGGGACGAACAGGTCTCGAACACCGGGGAGCTGTTTTTT. Its protein product is CSVRDEQVSNTGELFF.

In this sample, this clonotype turned up a few times. J is TRBJ2-1 and V is TRBV6-5; D not resolved. V lost 7 bases and J lost 5, with 12 bases in between. The CDR3 has 13 amino acids. Germline assignment: CDR1 MNHEY and CDR2 SVGAGI. CDR3 sequence: CASKLRSHNEQFF. CDR3 DNA: TGTGCCAGCAAATTAAGGAGTCACAATGAGCAGTTCTTC.

CDR3 loop: CASSLIGQRGTGELFF. The CDR3 DNA reads TGCGCCAGCAGCCTCATTGGGCAGCGGGGGACCGGGGAGCTGTTTTTT. The rearrangement joins TRBV4-1 to TRBJ2-2, with 8 bases matching TRBD2. CDR3 size: 16 residues. The germline CDR1 and CDR2 sequences are MGHRA and YSYEKL. V gave up 4 bases and J gave up 5 bases; unmatched junction bases: 9.

About this clonotype: One end of the junction is discordant with germline, which a read error may explain. The chain is built from TRBV5-3 and TRBJ1-4, with 10 bases matching TRBD1. TRBV5-3 is flagged as an ORF with uncertain function. The CDR3 covers 19 residues. The chain's CDR3 is CASSSGQGTVGATNERLFF. CDR3 DNA: TGTGCCAGCAGCTCGGGACAGGGGACGGTTGGGGCAACTAATGAAAGACTGTTTTTT.

V is TRBV19 and J is TRBJ2-7; 7 nucleotides line up with TRBD2. CDR1 is LNHDA and CDR2 is SQIVND in the germline V gene (reference sequence). The CDR3 is made up of 16 amino acids. The ends lost 3 bases at V and 3 bases at J; junction bases unmatched: 11. The CDR3 DNA reads TGTGCCAGTAGTATGGAAGGGGCGGGAGTACTCTACGAGCAGTACTTC. It yields the protein CASSMEGAGVLYEQYF.

Of note for this clonotype: Sequence at one end of the junction differs from germline and may be a read error. The chain recombines TRBV6-5 with TRBJ2-7; TRBD1 might be the D (6 bases). The germline gives CDR1 MNHEY, CDR2 SVGAGI. CDR3 size: 16 residues. The CDR3 bases are TGTGCCAGCAGTTACTCGGGCAGATCAGGGGCCTACGAGCAGTCCTTC. Its translation is CASSYSGRSGAYEQSF.

V usage is TRBV4-1 and J usage is TRBJ1-2; D unresolved. The germline V gene has CDR1 MGHRA and CDR2 YSYEKL. The germline V and J ends were trimmed by 1 base and 6 bases, with 12 bases remaining between them. This CDR3 has 14 residues. The CDR3 spells CASSQVAGSDGYTF. As DNA, the CDR3 is TGCGCCAGCAGCCAAGTAGCTGGGTCCGATGGCTACACCTTC.

On this clonotype itself: Likely a read error: the CDR3 ends without its conserved phenylalanine or tryptophan. The rearrangement joins TRBV27 to TRBJ1-6; 7 bases fit TRBD1. V lost 11 bases to trimming and J lost 6 bases; unmatched junction nucleotides: 10. The CDR3 extends over 14 amino acids. Germline values: CDR1 MNHEY, CDR2 SMNVEV (reference sequence). CDR3: CARPRGQVNSPLHS. The CDR3 nucleotides are TGTGCCCGACCACGAGGACAGGTTAATTCACCCCTCCACTCT.

V is TRBV4-3 and J is TRBJ2-2; D unclear. With 1 base removed from V and 2 bases from J, the gap between germline ends came to 5 bases. The CDR3 totals 14 residues. In germline, CDR1 is LGHNA, CDR2 YSLEER. CDR3: CASSQVRNTGELFF. The CDR3 nucleotides read TGCGCCAGCAGCCAAGTCCGCAACACCGGGGAGCTGTTTTTT.

A note on this clonotype: A much larger clone sits a single nucleotide away, making a read error possible. The rearrangement joins TRBV29-1 to TRBJ2-5; 8 bases line up with TRBD1. With 8 bases clipped from V and 7 bases from J, the junction kept 12 bases outside the gene matches. CDR3 length: 13 amino acids. Germline assignment: CDR1 SQVTM and CDR2 ANQGSEA. CDR3 sequence (DNA): TGCAGCTCACGCCAGGGGGCTGGAGGGACCCAGTACTTC. Protein: CSSRQGAGGTQYF.

Many counts were recorded for this clonotype. The genes are TRBV12-3 or TRBV12-4 and TRBJ1-1; 8 bases agree with TRBD1. This CDR3 comprises 15 residues. V was pared by 5 bases and J by 1 base, with 6 bases of the junction left unmatched. CDR3 sequence: CASSAVTGANTEAFF. Here the CDR3 DNA reads TGTGCCAGCAGTGCTGTGACAGGGGCGAACACTGAAGCTTTCTTT.

This clonotype was seen ten or more times. The chain combines TRBV9 with TRBJ1-1, with 7 bases matching TRBD1. The germline CDR1 and CDR2 sequences are SGDLS and YYNGEE. The J segment lost 3 bases and the V segment lost 0 bases, leaving 14 bases of the junction unmatched. The length of the CDR3 is 18 residues. CDR3 bases: TGTGCCAGCAGCGTAGTGTCCGTCAGGGGGTATGCGGACACTGAAGCTTTCTTT. Protein: CASSVVSVRGYADTEAFF.

The chain recombines TRBV14 with TRBJ2-3; 9 bases align to TRBD1. CDR3 length: 17 amino acids. Germline CDR1 is SGHDN and CDR2 is FVKESK. The junction had 10 bases not matched to a gene; V was cut back by 1 base and J by 5 bases. DNA for the CDR3: TGTGCCAGCAGCCAAGTACTCGGACAGGGGATCGGAGATACGCAGTATTTT. Protein product: CASSQVLGQGIGDTQYF.

This clonotype was picked up a small number of times. The chain employs TRBV28 and TRBJ1-2; maybe TRBD1 (5 bases). The CDR3 is 14 residues long. Trimming shortened V by 3 bases and J by 1 base, and 9 bases separated the two germline ends. From germline, CDR1 is MDHEN and CDR2 SYDVKM. The CDR3 region is CASSFRGGNYGYTF. In nucleotides, the CDR3 is TGTGCCAGCAGTTTTCGGGGGGGTAACTATGGCTACACCTTC.

At least ten counts were recorded for this clonotype. The V and J genes are TRBV4-3 and TRBJ2-2; no reliable D call. Deletions cut 1 base from V and 6 bases from J, with 9 bases between. Germline V gives CDR1 LGHNA, CDR2 YSLEER. This CDR3 has 14 residues. The CDR3 spells CASSQVSGAGELFF. The CDR3 region has the DNA TGCGCCAGCAGCCAAGTATCAGGCGCCGGGGAGCTGTTTTTT.

This clonotype was counted many times. The chain joins TRBV25-1 to TRBJ2-3; 7 bases agree with TRBD2. The V and J ends lost 2 bases and 4 bases, in that order; junction bases with no gene match: 15. Germline V CDR1 and CDR2: MGHDK, SYGVNS. The CDR3 spans 18 residues. The CDR3 DNA follows: TGTGCCAGCAGTGAAGGTCTTCTGGCGGGAGAGGGCTCAGATACGCAGTATTTT. It is translated as CASSEGLLAGEGSDTQYF.

Points on this clonotype: A much bigger clone sits one base away, suggesting this may be a read error. Without the conserved terminal phenylalanine or tryptophan, this CDR3 likely stems from a read error. The chain links TRBV9 to TRBJ2-4; 10 nucleotides agree with TRBD1. V dropped 4 bases and J dropped 6; count of bases not matched to a gene: 19. The CDR3 sequence is 19 residues long. CDR1 SGDLS and CDR2 YYNGEE come from the germline V gene. CDR3 in DNA: TGTGCCAGCAGCCCCGTGGCGCCGGGACAGGGGTTCGAGGGAAACATTCAGTACTAC. Translating it yields CASSPVAPGQGFEGNIQYY.

The rearrangement joins TRBV7-9 to TRBJ1-2; TRBD1 might be the D (5 bases). Looked up from germline, CDR1 is SEHNR and CDR2 is FQNEAQ (reference sequence). V dropped 1 base and J dropped 2 bases, with 11 bases sitting between them. The CDR3 consists of 15 residues. CDR3 region: CASSLVVGENYGYTF. Written as DNA, the CDR3 is TGTGCCAGCAGCTTAGTGGTGGGGGAGAACTATGGCTACACCTTC. Combining the CDR3 with reference TRBV7-9 and TRBJ1-2 gives the whole variable domain DTGVSQNPRHKITKRGQNVTFRCDPISEHNRLYWYRQTLGQGPEFLTYFQNEAQLEKSRLLSDRFSAERPKGSFSTLEIQRTEQGDSAMYLCASSLVVGENYGYTFGSGTRLTVV.

The rearrangement uses TRBV12-5 and TRBJ2-7, with a weak D call TRBD1 (6 bases). V shed 5 bases and J shed 4 bases, with 12 bases lying between them. Germline V gene sequence: CDR1 LGHNT, CDR2 FRNRAP. The CDR3 sequence is 13 residues long. The CDR3 bases are TGTGCTAGTGGTCCTCAGGGGTTGTACGAGCAGTACTTC. Translated: CASGPQGLYEQYF.

About this clonotype itself: A much larger clone differs by one base, so this may be a read error. This chain uses TRBV11-2 with TRBJ2-1; 9 bases match TRBD2. The V and J ends lost 8 bases and 4 bases, in that order; junction bases with no gene match: 6. Germline-derived CDR1 and CDR2 are SGHAT and FQNNGV. The CDR3 sequence is 14 residues long. DNA for the CDR3: TGTGCCAGCGGAAATAGCGGGAGATACAATGAGCAGTTCTTC. Amino acids: CASGNSGRYNEQFF.

The sample holds one count of this clonotype. Given a much more abundant clone one base away, this may be a read error. Because it lacks the conserved phenylalanine or tryptophan at the end, this CDR3 is likely a read error. The chain uses TRBV28 and TRBJ1-5; D is uncertain. The CDR3 extends over 15 amino acids. V was shortened by 6 bases and J by 3 bases, with 15 bases between the two germline ends. CDR1 is MDHEN and CDR2 is SYDVKM in the germline V gene. CDR3 region: CASRSRRNLNQPQHS. CDR3 sequence (DNA): TGTGCCAGCAGGAGCAGACGCAACCTCAATCAGCCCCAGCATTCT.

This clonotype was found many times. The chain couples TRBV12-3 or TRBV12-4 to TRBJ2-2, with D perhaps given as TRBD1 or TRBD2 (5 bases each). This CDR3 is built from 14 residues. V lost 6 bases, J lost 7 bases, and 15 bases lay in between. CDR3: CASRSSWDVGELFF. The CDR3 DNA sequence: TGTGCCAGCAGGTCATCGTGGGACGTCGGGGAGCTGTTTTTT.

A note on this clonotype: At one end the junction does not follow the germline gene, possibly because of a read error. This chain links TRBV4-3 with TRBJ1-2; no clear D gene. The CDR3 extends over 15 amino acids. Germline loops: CDR1 LGHNA, CDR2 YSLEER. The CDR3 is CASRQEWSGYYGYTF. The CDR3 bases are TGCGCCAGCCGCCAAGAATGGTCAGGATACTATGGCTACACCTTC.

This clonotype was counted only a few times. The chain uses TRBV9 and TRBJ2-1, with D possibly matching TRBD1 (6 bases). This CDR3 is 15 amino acids long. The V gene's germline CDR1 is SGDLS and CDR2 YYNGEE. The V end was cut by 0 bases, the J end by 6 bases, with 13 bases between. The CDR3 bases are TGTGCCAGCAGCGTAGAGGGGCAGGGGTCCAATGAGCAGTTCTTC. Translated: CASSVEGQGSNEQFF.